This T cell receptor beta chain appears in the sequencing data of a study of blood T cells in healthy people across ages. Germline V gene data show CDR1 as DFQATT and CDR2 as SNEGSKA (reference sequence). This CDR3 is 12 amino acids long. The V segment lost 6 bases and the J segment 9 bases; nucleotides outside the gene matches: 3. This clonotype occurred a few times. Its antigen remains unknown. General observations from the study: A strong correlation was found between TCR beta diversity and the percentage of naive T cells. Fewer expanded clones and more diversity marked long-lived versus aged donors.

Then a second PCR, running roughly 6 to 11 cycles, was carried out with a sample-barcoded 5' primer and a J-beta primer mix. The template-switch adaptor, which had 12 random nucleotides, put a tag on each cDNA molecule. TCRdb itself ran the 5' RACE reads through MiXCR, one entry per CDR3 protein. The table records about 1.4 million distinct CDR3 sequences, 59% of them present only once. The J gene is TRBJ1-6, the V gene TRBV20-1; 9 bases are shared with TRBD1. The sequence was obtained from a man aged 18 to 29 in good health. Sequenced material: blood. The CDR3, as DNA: TGCAGTGCGGACAGGGGAAGTTCACCCCTCCACTTT. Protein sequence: CSADRGSSPLHF.